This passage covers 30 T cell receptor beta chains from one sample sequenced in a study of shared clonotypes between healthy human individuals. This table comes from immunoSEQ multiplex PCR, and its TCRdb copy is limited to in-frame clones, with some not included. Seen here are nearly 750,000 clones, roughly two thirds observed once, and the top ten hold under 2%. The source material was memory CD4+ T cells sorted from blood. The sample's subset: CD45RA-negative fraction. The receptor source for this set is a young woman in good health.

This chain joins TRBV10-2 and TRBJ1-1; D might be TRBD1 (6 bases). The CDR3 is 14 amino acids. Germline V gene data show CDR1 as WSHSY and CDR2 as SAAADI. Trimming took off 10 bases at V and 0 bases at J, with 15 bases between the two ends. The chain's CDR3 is CATGGQRMNTEAFF. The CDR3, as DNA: TGCGCCACCGGGGGCCAGCGGATGAACACTGAAGCTTTCTTT.

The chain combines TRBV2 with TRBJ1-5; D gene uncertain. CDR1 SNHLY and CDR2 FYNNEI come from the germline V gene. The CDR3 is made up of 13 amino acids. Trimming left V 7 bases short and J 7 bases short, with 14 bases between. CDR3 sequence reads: CASNSYERQPQHF. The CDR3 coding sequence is TGTGCCAGCAACTCGTATGAAAGGCAGCCCCAGCATTTT.

The CDR3 DNA reads as TGCGCCAGCAGCTTGGACAGGGAAGGCGGGGAGCTGTTTTTT. This translates into CASSLDREGGELFF. This chain uses TRBV5-1 with TRBJ2-2, with D possibly matching TRBD1 (6 bases). The CDR3 consists of 14 residues. Germline-derived CDR1 and CDR2 are SGHRS and YFSETQ. Trimming took 0 bases from V and 7 from J, leaving 10 bases between them. The variable domain in full, completed from reference TRBV5-1 and TRBJ2-2, reads KAGVTQTPRYLIKTRGQQVTLSCSPISGHRSVSWYQQTPGQGLQFLFEYFSETQRNKGNFPGRFSGRQFSNSRSEMNVSTLELGDSALYLCASSLDREGGELFFGEGSRLTVL.

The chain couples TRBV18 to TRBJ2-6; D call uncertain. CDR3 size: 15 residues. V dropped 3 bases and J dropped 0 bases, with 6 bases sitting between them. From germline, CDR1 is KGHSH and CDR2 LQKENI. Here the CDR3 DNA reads TGTGCCAGCTCACCGCCCGCCTCTGGGGCCAACGTCCTGACTTTC. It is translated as CASSPPASGANVLTF.

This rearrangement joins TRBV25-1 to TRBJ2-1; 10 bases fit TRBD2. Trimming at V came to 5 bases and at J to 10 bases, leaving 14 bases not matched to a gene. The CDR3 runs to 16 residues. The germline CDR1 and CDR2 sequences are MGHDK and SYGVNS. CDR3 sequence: CASSPRPASGSMEQFF. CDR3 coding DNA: TGTGCCAGCAGTCCCCGTCCGGCTAGCGGGAGTATGGAGCAGTTCTTC.

The CDR3 loop is CASRGVDGHDYGYTF. The CDR3, as DNA: TGTGCCAGTCGGGGGGTGGACGGGCACGACTATGGCTACACCTTC. V usage is TRBV28 and J usage is TRBJ1-2; TRBD1 might be the D (5 bases). V lost 9 bases, J lost 3 bases, and 20 bases lay in between. The CDR3 totals 15 residues. CDR1 is MDHEN, CDR2 SYDVKM, per germline.

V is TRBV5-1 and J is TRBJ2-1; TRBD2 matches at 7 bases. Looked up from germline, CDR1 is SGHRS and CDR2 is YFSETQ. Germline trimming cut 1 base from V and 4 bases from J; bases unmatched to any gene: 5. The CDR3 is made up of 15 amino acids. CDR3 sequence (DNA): TGCGCCAGCAGCTTGTCCACTAGCGATTACAATGAGCAGTTCTTC. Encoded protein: CASSLSTSDYNEQFF.

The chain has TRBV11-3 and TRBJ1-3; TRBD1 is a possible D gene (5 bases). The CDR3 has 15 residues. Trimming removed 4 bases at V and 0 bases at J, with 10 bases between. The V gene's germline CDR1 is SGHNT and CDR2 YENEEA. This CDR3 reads CASSSYGGSGNTIYF. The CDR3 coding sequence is TGTGCCAGCAGCTCTTACGGGGGCTCTGGAAACACCATATATTTT.

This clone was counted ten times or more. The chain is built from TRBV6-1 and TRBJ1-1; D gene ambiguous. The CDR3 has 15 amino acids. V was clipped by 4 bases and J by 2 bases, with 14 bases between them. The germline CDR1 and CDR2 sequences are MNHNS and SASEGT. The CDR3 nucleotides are TGTGCCAGCAGTGGGGTTGAGTGGGAAAACACTGAAGCTTTCTTT. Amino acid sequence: CASSGVEWENTEAFF.

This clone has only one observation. The CDR3, as DNA: TGCAGCGCTGCTAGCGGGAGTGAGACCCAGTACTTC. Its protein is CSAASGSETQYF. The rearrangement links TRBV29-1 to TRBJ2-5, with 10 nucleotides matching TRBD2. The CDR3 is made up of 12 amino acids. The trim removed 7 bases at V and 5 bases at J, leaving 4 bases unmatched. The germline gives CDR1 SQVTM, CDR2 ANQGSEA.

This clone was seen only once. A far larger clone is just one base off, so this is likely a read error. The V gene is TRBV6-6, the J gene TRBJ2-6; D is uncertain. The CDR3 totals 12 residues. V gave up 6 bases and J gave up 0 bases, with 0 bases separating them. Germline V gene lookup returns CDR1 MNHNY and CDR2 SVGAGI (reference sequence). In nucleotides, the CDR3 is TGTGCCAGCAGCTCTGGGGCCAACGTCCTGACTTTC. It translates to CASSSGANVLTF.

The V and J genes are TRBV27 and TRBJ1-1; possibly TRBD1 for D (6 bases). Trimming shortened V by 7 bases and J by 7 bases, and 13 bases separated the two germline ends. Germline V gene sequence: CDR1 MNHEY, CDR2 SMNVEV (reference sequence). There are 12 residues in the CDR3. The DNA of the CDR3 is TGTGCCAGCACCCCTGGGGGCCTTGAAGCTTTCTTT. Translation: CASTPGGLEAFF.

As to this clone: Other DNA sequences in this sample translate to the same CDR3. CDR3 nucleotides: TGTGCCAGCAGTTACTCAGGGCAGGGATATCAGCCCCAGCATTTT. Amino acid sequence: CASSYSGQGYQPQHF. The chain uses TRBV6-5 and TRBJ1-5, with D perhaps matching TRBD1 (5 bases). Germline V gene sequence: CDR1 MNHEY, CDR2 SVGAGI. This CDR3 has 15 residues. V lost 0 bases and J lost 5, with 11 bases in between.

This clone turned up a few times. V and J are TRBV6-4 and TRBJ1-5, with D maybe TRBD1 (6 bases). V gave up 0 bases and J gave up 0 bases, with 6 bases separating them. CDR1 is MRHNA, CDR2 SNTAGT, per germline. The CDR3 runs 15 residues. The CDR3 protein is CASSDSGGSNQPQHF. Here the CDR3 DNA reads TGTGCCAGCAGTGACTCAGGGGGTAGCAATCAGCCCCAGCATTTT.

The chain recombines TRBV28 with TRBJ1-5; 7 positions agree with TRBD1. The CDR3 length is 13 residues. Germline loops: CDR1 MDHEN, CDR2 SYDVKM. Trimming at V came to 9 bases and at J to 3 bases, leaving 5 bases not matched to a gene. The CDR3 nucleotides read TGTGCCAGTGACAGGGACCACAATCAGCCCCAGCATTTT. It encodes CASDRDHNQPQHF.

CDR3 amino acids: CASSQDMSVYYNEQFF. The CDR3 DNA sequence: TGTGCCAGCAGCCAAGATATGAGCGTATACTACAATGAGCAGTTCTTC. The chain uses TRBV4-2 and TRBJ2-1; unclear D gene. This CDR3 comprises 16 residues. The V gene's germline CDR1 is LGHNA and CDR2 YNFKEQ. V was shortened by 0 bases and J by 3 bases, with 12 bases between the two germline ends.

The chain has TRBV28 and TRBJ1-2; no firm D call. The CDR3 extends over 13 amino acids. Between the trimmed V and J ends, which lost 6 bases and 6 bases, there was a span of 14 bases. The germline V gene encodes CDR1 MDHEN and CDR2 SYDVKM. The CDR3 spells CASRTGGVDGYTF. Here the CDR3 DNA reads TGTGCCAGCAGGACGGGCGGGGTTGATGGCTACACCTTC.

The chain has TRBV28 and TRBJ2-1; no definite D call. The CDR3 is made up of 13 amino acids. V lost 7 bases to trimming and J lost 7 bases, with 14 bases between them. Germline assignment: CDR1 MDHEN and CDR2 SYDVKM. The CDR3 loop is CASTRTYGNEQFF. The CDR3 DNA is TGTGCCAGCACGCGGACCTACGGGAATGAGCAGTTCTTC. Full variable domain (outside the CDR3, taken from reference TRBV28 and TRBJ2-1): DVKVTQSSRYLVKRTGEKVFLECVQDMDHENMFWYRQDPGLGLRLIYFSYDVKMKEKGDIPEGYSVSREKKERFSLILESASTNQTSMYLCASTRTYGNEQFFGPGTRLTVL.

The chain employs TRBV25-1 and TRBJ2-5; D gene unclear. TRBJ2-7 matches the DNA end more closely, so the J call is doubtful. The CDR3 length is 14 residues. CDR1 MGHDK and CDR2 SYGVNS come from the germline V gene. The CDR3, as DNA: TGTGCCAGTAGATCAACCGGCATTCGGAGCGAGCAGTACTTC. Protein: CASRSTGIRSEQYF.

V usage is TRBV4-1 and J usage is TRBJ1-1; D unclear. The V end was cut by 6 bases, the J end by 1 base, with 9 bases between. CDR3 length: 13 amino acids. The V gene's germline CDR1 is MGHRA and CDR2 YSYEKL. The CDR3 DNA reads TGCGCCAGCAGGAAAGGGCGGAACACTGAAGCTTTCTTT. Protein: CASRKGRNTEAFF.

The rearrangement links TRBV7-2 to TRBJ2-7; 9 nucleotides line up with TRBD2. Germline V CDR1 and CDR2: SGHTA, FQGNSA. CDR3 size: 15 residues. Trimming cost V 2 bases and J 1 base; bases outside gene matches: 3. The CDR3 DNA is TGTGCCAGCAGCTTATGGACTAGCGAATCCTACGAGCAGTACTTC. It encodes CASSLWTSESYEQYF.

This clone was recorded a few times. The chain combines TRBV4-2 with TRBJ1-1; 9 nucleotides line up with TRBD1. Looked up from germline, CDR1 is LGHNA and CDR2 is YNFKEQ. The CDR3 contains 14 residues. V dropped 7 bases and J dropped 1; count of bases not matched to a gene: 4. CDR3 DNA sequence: TGTGCCAGCAACCCGGGACAGGGGAACACTGAAGCTTTCTTT. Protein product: CASNPGQGNTEAFF.

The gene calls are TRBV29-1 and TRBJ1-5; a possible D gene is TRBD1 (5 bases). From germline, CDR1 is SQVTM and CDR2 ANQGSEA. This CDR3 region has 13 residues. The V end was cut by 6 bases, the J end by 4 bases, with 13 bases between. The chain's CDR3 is CSVIWGRNQPQHF. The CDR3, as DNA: TGCAGCGTAATTTGGGGGAGGAATCAGCCCCAGCATTTT.

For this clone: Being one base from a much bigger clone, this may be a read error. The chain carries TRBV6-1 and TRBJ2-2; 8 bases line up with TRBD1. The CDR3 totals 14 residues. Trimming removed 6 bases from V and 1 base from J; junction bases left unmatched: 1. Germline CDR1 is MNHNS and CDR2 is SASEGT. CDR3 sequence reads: CASRGTGNTGELFF. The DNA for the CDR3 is TGTGCCAGCAGGGGGACAGGGAACACCGGGGAGCTGTTTTTT.

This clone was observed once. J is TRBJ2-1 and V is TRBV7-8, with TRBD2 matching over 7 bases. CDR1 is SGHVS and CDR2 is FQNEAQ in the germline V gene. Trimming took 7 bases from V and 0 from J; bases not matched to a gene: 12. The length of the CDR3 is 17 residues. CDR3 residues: CASTQPRGGSSYNEQFF. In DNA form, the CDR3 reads TGTGCCAGCACCCAACCCCGGGGCGGGAGCTCCTACAATGAGCAGTTCTTC.

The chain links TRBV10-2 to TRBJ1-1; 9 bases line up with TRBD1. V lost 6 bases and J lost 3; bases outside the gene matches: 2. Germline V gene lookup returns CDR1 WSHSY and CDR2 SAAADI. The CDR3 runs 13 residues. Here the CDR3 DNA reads TGCGCCAGCAGCGGACAGGGGTACACTGAAGCTTTCTTT. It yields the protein CASSGQGYTEAFF.

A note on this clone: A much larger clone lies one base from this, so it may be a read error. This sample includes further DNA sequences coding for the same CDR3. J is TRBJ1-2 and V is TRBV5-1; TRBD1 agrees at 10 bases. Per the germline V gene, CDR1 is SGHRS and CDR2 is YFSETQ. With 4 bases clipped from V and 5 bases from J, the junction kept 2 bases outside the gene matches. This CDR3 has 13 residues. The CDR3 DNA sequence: TGCGCCAGCAGCCCGGACAGGGGGTATGGCTACACCTTC. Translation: CASSPDRGYGYTF.

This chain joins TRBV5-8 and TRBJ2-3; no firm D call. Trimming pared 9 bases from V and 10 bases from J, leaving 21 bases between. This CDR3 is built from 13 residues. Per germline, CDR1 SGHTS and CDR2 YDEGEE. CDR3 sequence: CATQRLHVDAQYF. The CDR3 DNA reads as TGTGCCACTCAGAGGCTCCACGTTGACGCGCAGTATTTT.

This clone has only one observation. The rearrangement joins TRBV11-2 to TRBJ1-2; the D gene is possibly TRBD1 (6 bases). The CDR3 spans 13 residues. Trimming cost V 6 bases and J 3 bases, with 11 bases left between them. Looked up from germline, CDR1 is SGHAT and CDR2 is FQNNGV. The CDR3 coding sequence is TGTGCCAGCAGGCCAGGACAGTACTATGGCTACACCTTC. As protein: CASRPGQYYGYTF.

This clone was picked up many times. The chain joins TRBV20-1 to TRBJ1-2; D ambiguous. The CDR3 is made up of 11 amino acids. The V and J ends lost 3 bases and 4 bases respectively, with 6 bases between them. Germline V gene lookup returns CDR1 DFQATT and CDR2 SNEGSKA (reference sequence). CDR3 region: CSASGSYGYTF. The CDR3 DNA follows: TGCAGTGCTAGTGGGTCCTATGGCTACACCTTC.